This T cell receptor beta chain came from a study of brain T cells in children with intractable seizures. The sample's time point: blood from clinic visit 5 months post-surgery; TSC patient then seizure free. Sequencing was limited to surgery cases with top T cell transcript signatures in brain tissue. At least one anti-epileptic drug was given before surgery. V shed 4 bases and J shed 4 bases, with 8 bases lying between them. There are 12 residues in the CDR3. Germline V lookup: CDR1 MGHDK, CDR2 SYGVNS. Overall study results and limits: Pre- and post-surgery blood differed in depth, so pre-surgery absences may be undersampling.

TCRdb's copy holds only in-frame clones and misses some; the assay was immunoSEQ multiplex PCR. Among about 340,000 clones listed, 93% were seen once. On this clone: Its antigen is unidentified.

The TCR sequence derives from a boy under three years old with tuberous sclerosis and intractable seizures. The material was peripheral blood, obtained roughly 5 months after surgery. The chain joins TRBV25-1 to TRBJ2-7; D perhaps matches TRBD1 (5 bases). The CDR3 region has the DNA TGTGCCAGCAGTGGGACAAAATACGAGCAGTACTTC. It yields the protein CASSGTKYEQYF.